The next 26 T cell receptor beta chains were all read from a single sample in a study of T-cell reconstitution after alpha-beta-depleted transplantation in children. Unique molecular identifiers were used to barcode this TCRbeta library. TCRdb fed the PCR reads into MiXCR, producing one record per CDR3 protein. The sample contains 500,000 to 600,000 distinct CDR3 sequences, 15% to 20% of which appear only once. The sequenced sample was PBMCs from the stem cell graft donor, obtained from the stem cell graft. All receptors come from a human donor who donated a stem cell graft to a child with acute lymphoblastic leukemia.

About this clonotype: One end of the junction does not line up with germline, which may come from a read error. This chain uses TRBV5-4 with TRBJ2-5; D is unresolved. CDR3 length: 12 amino acids. CDR1 and CDR2 from the germline V gene are SGHNT and YYREEE (reference sequence). The DNA for the CDR3 is TGTGCCAGCAGTCCCCACCATGAGACCCAGTACTTC. Residues: CASSPHHETQYF.

This clonotype was counted only a few times. This chain uses TRBV15 with TRBJ2-2; D gene ambiguous. This CDR3 has 15 residues. The ends were cut back, 5 bases at V and 4 bases at J, with 14 bases in the middle. The V gene's germline CDR1 is LNHNV and CDR2 YYDKDF (reference sequence). CDR3 coding DNA: TGTGCCACCAGCGTGACGGCGAGGAGCACCGGGGAGCTGTTTTTT. This sequence encodes CATSVTARSTGELFF.

The chain employs TRBV12-3 or TRBV12-4 and TRBJ1-1; D perhaps matches TRBD1 (6 bases). This CDR3 comprises 13 residues. V gave up 6 bases and J gave up 4 bases, with 12 bases separating them. CDR3 residues: CASRPQGSTEAFF. The DNA of the CDR3 is TGTGCCAGCAGGCCCCAGGGGAGCACTGAAGCTTTCTTT.

The rearrangement uses TRBV11-1 and TRBJ1-1, with 7 bases that match TRBD1. CDR1 and CDR2 from the germline V gene are SGHAT and FQDESV (reference sequence). V lost 6 bases and J lost 1; bases outside the gene matches: 20. The length of the CDR3 is 19 residues. Here the CDR3 DNA reads TGTGCCAGCAGTTTAAGGCCGAAACACAGGGGCGCCGCGAACACTGAAGCTTTCTTT. This codes for CASSLRPKHRGAANTEAFF.

This clonotype was picked up a small number of times. The gene calls are TRBV4-1 and TRBJ1-5, with D possibly being TRBD1 (5 bases). Germline V lookup: CDR1 MGHRA, CDR2 YSYEKL. V was clipped by 4 bases and J by 0 bases, with 16 bases between them. The CDR3 loop spans 17 amino acids. DNA for the CDR3: TGCGCCAGCAGCCGAAGTAGACAGCCTAATAGCAATCAGCCCCAGCATTTT. Translated: CASSRSRQPNSNQPQHF.

This clonotype was picked up a small number of times. The chain uses TRBV5-6 and TRBJ1-1, with D tentatively TRBD1 (5 bases). The CDR3 totals 14 residues. CDR1 is SGHDT, CDR2 YYEEEE, per germline. The V end was cut by 4 bases, the J end by 6 bases, with 16 bases between. The CDR3 DNA reads TGTGCCAGCAGCCAGTTCTGGGGGGATTCTGAAGCTTTCTTT. Translating it yields CASSQFWGDSEAFF.

This chain uses TRBV14 with TRBJ2-7; TRBD1 matches at 8 bases. V lost 5 bases and J lost 3; bases outside the gene matches: 9. The CDR3 runs 15 residues. Germline assignment: CDR1 SGHDN and CDR2 FVKESK. This CDR3 reads CASSGDRWTYYEQYF. The DNA of the CDR3 is TGTGCCAGCAGCGGGGACAGGTGGACGTACTACGAGCAGTACTTC.

This clonotype was detected only a few times. The CDR3 sequence: CASSLGQFTDTQYF. The CDR3, as DNA: TGCGCCAGCAGCCTTGGACAGTTCACAGATACGCAGTATTTT. This chain uses TRBV5-1 with TRBJ2-3; perhaps TRBD1 as D (6 bases). V dropped 4 bases and J dropped 2 bases, with 11 bases sitting between them. The CDR3 has 14 amino acids. Per the germline V gene, CDR1 is SGHRS and CDR2 is YFSETQ.

This clonotype was counted between two and nine times. The genes are TRBV12-3 or TRBV12-4 and TRBJ1-5; D gene unclear. The V end lost 4 bases, the J end lost 0 bases, and 16 bases lay between the germline ends. This CDR3 has 17 amino acids. The CDR3 loop is CASSSASGTNSNQPQHF. The DNA for the CDR3 is TGTGCCAGCAGTTCTGCGTCAGGAACAAATAGCAATCAGCCCCAGCATTTT.

The chain is built from TRBV7-2 and TRBJ1-2; the D is unclear. Looked up from germline, CDR1 is SGHTA and CDR2 is FQGNSA. Trimming stripped 2 bases from V and 6 bases from J, with 13 bases between. CDR3 length: 14 residues. The DNA for the CDR3 is TGTGCCAGCAGCTTAAGGCGACAATTCCATGGCTACACCTTC. Encoded protein: CASSLRRQFHGYTF. Together with reference TRBV7-2 and TRBJ1-2, the CDR3 gives the full variable domain: GAGVSQSPSNKVTEKGKDVELRCDPISGHTALYWYRQSLGQGLEFLIYFQGNSAPDKSGLPSDRFSAERTGGSVSTLTIQRTQQEDSAVYLCASSLRRQFHGYTFGSGTRLTVV.

The V gene is TRBV5-1, the J gene TRBJ2-1; TRBD1 might be the D (11 bases). Trimming took off 2 bases at V and 4 bases at J, with 28 bases between the two ends. The CDR3 is 20 amino acids. From germline, CDR1 is SGHRS and CDR2 YFSETQ. CDR3 nucleotide sequence: TGCGCCAGCAGCTTTCCTGGACAGGGGGCTAGCGGGGGCCCTTACAATGAGCAGTTCTTC. Translating it yields CASSFPGQGASGGPYNEQFF. Combining the CDR3 with reference TRBV5-1 and TRBJ2-1 gives the whole variable domain KAGVTQTPRYLIKTRGQQVTLSCSPISGHRSVSWYQQTPGQGLQFLFEYFSETQRNKGNFPGRFSGRQFSNSRSEMNVSTLELGDSALYLCASSFPGQGASGGPYNEQFFGPGTRLTVL.

The V gene is TRBV20-1, the J gene TRBJ1-4; the D is unclear. The germline V and J ends were trimmed by 2 bases and 3 bases, with 7 bases remaining between them. Germline CDR1 DFQATT, CDR2 SNEGSKA (reference sequence). This CDR3 is 13 amino acids long. CDR3 sequence reads: CSARSGSNEKLFF. CDR3 bases: TGCAGTGCTAGATCCGGGTCTAATGAAAAACTGTTTTTT.

This clonotype was seen a handful of times. V usage is TRBV13 and J usage is TRBJ2-7; TRBD1 aligns across 9 bases. CDR3 size: 13 residues. The germline CDR1 and CDR2 sequences are PRHDT and FYEKMQ (reference sequence). Trimming at V came to 5 bases and at J to 4 bases, leaving 3 bases not matched to a gene. The CDR3 here is CASSTGTGYEQYF. In DNA, the CDR3 is TGTGCCAGCAGCACCGGGACAGGGTACGAGCAGTACTTC.

In this sample, this clonotype turned up a few times. This chain links TRBV5-1 with TRBJ2-1, with D perhaps TRBD1 (6 bases). The germline V and J ends were trimmed by 1 base and 6 bases, with 14 bases remaining between them. Germline CDR1 reads SGHRS; CDR2 reads YFSETQ. The CDR3 contains 15 residues. For the CDR3, the DNA is TGCGCCAGCAGCTTGATCCAGGGACAAGGCAATGAGCAGTTCTTC. Translation gives CASSLIQGQGNEQFF.

The chain employs TRBV5-1 and TRBJ2-1; the match to TRBD1 covers 7 bases. The CDR3 has 15 residues. V was pared by 2 bases and J by 6 bases, with 8 bases of the junction left unmatched. Per germline, CDR1 SGHRS and CDR2 YFSETQ. CDR3 coding DNA: TGCGCCAGCAGCTTCGACAGGGCTAGGTCCAATGAGCAGTTCTTC. Translated: CASSFDRARSNEQFF.

The chain carries TRBV5-1 and TRBJ2-1, with D perhaps matching TRBD2 (6 bases). Germline loops: CDR1 SGHRS, CDR2 YFSETQ. The V end lost 4 bases, the J end lost 4 bases, and 15 bases lay between the germline ends. This CDR3 comprises 15 residues. CDR3 sequence: CASSPGGRVYNEQFF. The CDR3 nucleotides are TGCGCCAGCAGCCCAGGAGGGCGGGTTTACAATGAGCAGTTCTTC. Full variable domain (outside the CDR3, taken from reference TRBV5-1 and TRBJ2-1): KAGVTQTPRYLIKTRGQQVTLSCSPISGHRSVSWYQQTPGQGLQFLFEYFSETQRNKGNFPGRFSGRQFSNSRSEMNVSTLELGDSALYLCASSPGGRVYNEQFFGPGTRLTVL.

For this clonotype: Possible read error: a much larger clone is one base away. The rearrangement joins TRBV5-1 to TRBJ2-7, with D unresolved. The CDR3 covers 14 residues. In germline, CDR1 is SGHRS, CDR2 YFSETQ. The CDR3 DNA reads TGCGCCAGCGGCTTGACCCCTAACCTTGGTGAGCAGTACTTC. It is translated as CASGLTPNLGEQYF.

This clonotype was picked up a small number of times. The gene calls are TRBV3-1 and TRBJ1-1; no clear D. Trimming left V 2 bases short and J 3 bases short, with 13 bases between. The CDR3 is made up of 15 amino acids. Germline V CDR1 and CDR2: LGHDT, YNNKEL (reference sequence). The CDR3 DNA reads as TGTGCCAGCAGCCAACGGCCAGGTCGCGACACTGAAGCTTTCTTT. This translates into CASSQRPGRDTEAFF.

This clonotype was recorded only once. The chain is built from TRBV7-9 and TRBJ2-1; no clear D. The CDR3 has 14 amino acids. Trimming removed 5 bases from V and 7 bases from J, with 15 bases in between. Germline-derived CDR1 and CDR2 are SEHNR and FQNEAQ (reference sequence). The CDR3 nucleotides are TGTGCCAGCAGCGACCCCCTGATAAGAAATGAGCAGTTCTTC. Its protein is CASSDPLIRNEQFF.

Only a few counts were recorded for this clonotype. The chain joins TRBV20-1 to TRBJ2-7; TRBD2 might be the D (6 bases). V was cut by 5 bases and J by 2 bases, with 13 bases left in between. CDR1 and CDR2 from the germline V gene are DFQATT and SNEGSKA (reference sequence). The length of the CDR3 is 13 residues. CDR3 nucleotide sequence: TGCAGTGCTCGTAGCGGTCTGACCTACGAGCAGTACTTC. It codes for CSARSGLTYEQYF.

The rearrangement joins TRBV5-1 to TRBJ1-2, with D possibly being TRBD1 (6 bases). Deletions cut 3 bases from V and 3 bases from J, with 21 bases between. CDR1 is SGHRS and CDR2 is YFSETQ in the germline V gene. The CDR3 has 17 residues. CDR3 sequence (DNA): TGCGCCAGCAGCTCGGGGGCGCGACTGCCGTCGGACTATGGCTACACCTTC. Translated: CASSSGARLPSDYGYTF.

The chain carries TRBV20-1 and TRBJ2-7; D possibly corresponds to TRBD1 (5 bases). Germline V gene data show CDR1 as DFQATT and CDR2 as SNEGSKA (reference sequence). Trimming shortened V by 0 bases and J by 2 bases, and 17 bases separated the two germline ends. This CDR3 contains 16 residues. The CDR3 spells CSARDPKRQTPYEQYF. The CDR3 bases are TGCAGTGCTAGAGATCCTAAGAGACAGACACCCTACGAGCAGTACTTC.

This clonotype was picked up a small number of times. This sequence joins TRBV3-1 and TRBJ2-4; the D gene is possibly TRBD2 (7 bases). Trimming shortened V by 3 bases and J by 0 bases, and 12 bases separated the two germline ends. Germline CDR1 and CDR2: LGHDT and YNNKEL (reference sequence). The CDR3 runs 16 residues. CDR3 nucleotide sequence: TGTGCCAGCAGCCAGAGGGGGGGCCCAGCCAAAAACATTCAGTACTTC. Its translation is CASSQRGGPAKNIQYF.

The chain recombines TRBV19 with TRBJ2-1; D is undetermined. In germline, CDR1 is LNHDA, CDR2 SQIVND (reference sequence). CDR3 size: 13 residues. Between the trimmed V and J ends, which lost 3 bases and 4 bases, there was a span of 7 bases. CDR3 sequence reads: CASSIRRYNEQFF. The CDR3 nucleotides are TGTGCCAGTAGTATCCGCCGGTACAATGAGCAGTTCTTC.

The chain links TRBV20-1 to TRBJ2-1, with no clear D. The germline V and J ends were trimmed by 3 bases and 9 bases, with 12 bases remaining between them. The CDR3 consists of 12 residues. In germline, CDR1 is DFQATT, CDR2 SNEGSKA (reference sequence). The CDR3 sequence: CSASRNPREQFF. For the CDR3, the DNA is TGCAGTGCTAGCCGGAACCCCCGTGAGCAGTTCTTC.

This clonotype came up a few times. This chain joins TRBV4-1 and TRBJ1-1, with no clear D. This CDR3 contains 15 residues. V shed 0 bases and J shed 10 bases, with 18 bases lying between them. Looked up from germline, CDR1 is MGHRA and CDR2 is YSYEKL. CDR3 in amino acids: CASSQEAESAWGAFF. CDR3 nucleotide sequence: TGCGCCAGCAGCCAAGAGGCTGAGTCGGCGTGGGGAGCTTTCTTT.